These 10 T cell receptor beta chains came from one sample sequenced in a study of T cell repertoires and HLA-DP antigens. Their target antigens are unknown. Some clones are missing from TCRdb's copy, which holds only in-frame ones; the method was immunoSEQ multiplex PCR. Of about 120,000 clones listed, almost 95% were seen once; the top ten hold about 0.27%. Sequences were obtained from CD4+ T cells from PBMCs. All receptors come from a woman between 18 and 29 years old in good health and CMV-seronegative.

The chain combines TRBV28 with TRBJ2-1, with 12 bases matching TRBD2. CDR1 and CDR2 (germline): MDHEN, SYDVKM. With V trimmed by 5 bases and J by 6 bases, 8 bases remained unmatched. The CDR3 covers 16 residues. This CDR3 reads CASSTRLAGAFNEQFF. The CDR3 nucleotides are TGTGCCAGCAGTACTAGACTAGCGGGAGCCTTCAATGAGCAGTTCTTC.

This clone came up once. V usage is TRBV7-9 and J usage is TRBJ1-1; D remains ambiguous. Per germline, CDR1 SEHNR and CDR2 FQNEAQ (reference sequence). Trimming shortened V by 1 base and J by 7 bases, and 10 bases separated the two germline ends. The CDR3 is 13 amino acids. The CDR3 protein is CASSLEVGSEAFF. CDR3 sequence (DNA): TGTGCCAGCAGCTTAGAGGTAGGCAGTGAAGCTTTCTTT.

The chain carries TRBV7-6 and TRBJ2-2; possibly TRBD1 for D (5 bases). V was shortened by 1 base and J by 10 bases, with 10 bases between the two germline ends. Germline CDR1 SGHVS, CDR2 FNYEAQ. CDR3 length: 13 residues. DNA for the CDR3: TGTGCCAGCAGCTTAGACAGGACGTCGGAGCTGTTTTTT. Its protein product is CASSLDRTSELFF.

The rearrangement uses TRBV5-4 and TRBJ2-1; tentative D call: TRBD1 (7 bases). Germline V gene lookup returns CDR1 SGHNT and CDR2 YYREEE (reference sequence). This CDR3 is 15 amino acids long. Trimming shortened V by 4 bases and J by 8 bases, and 19 bases separated the two germline ends. CDR3 region: CASSPPARGAHEQFF. The CDR3 DNA reads as TGTGCCAGCAGCCCGCCCGCCAGGGGGGCCCATGAGCAGTTCTTC.

This chain links TRBV28 with TRBJ1-3; tentative D call: TRBD1 (5 bases). V was clipped by 5 bases and J by 1 base, with 15 bases between them. This CDR3 spans 16 amino acids. Germline CDR1 MDHEN, CDR2 SYDVKM. The DNA of the CDR3 is TGTGCCAGCAGTGACAACAGGCTCCCGTCTGGAAACACCATATATTTT. Amino acids: CASSDNRLPSGNTIYF.

This clone was observed a few times. J is TRBJ1-6 and V is TRBV5-1; D call uncertain. This CDR3 is 15 amino acids long. Trimming left V 1 base short and J 7 bases short, with 12 bases between. Germline V gene lookup returns CDR1 SGHRS and CDR2 YFSETQ. This CDR3 is CASSLIANPNSPLHF. The CDR3 region has the DNA TGCGCCAGCAGCTTGATTGCCAACCCAAATTCACCCCTCCACTTT.

This clone was seen once. The rearrangement uses TRBV9 and TRBJ1-1; TRBD1 agrees at 12 bases. The germline CDR1 and CDR2 sequences are SGDLS and YYNGEE. Germline trimming cut 3 bases from V and 1 base from J; bases unmatched to any gene: 10. The CDR3 is made up of 18 amino acids. CDR3 bases: TGTGCCAGCAGCGGGGCCGGGGACAGGGGGCCGACGAACACTGAAGCTTTCTTT. As protein: CASSGAGDRGPTNTEAFF.

This clone came up once. The V gene is TRBV7-2, the J gene TRBJ2-1; maybe TRBD2 (6 bases). Germline CDR1 is SGHTA and CDR2 is FQGNSA. This CDR3 contains 15 residues. Deletions cut 4 bases from V and 3 bases from J, with 13 bases between. CDR3 DNA: TGTGCCAGCAGCTCCGCGGGACGGATCTACAATGAGCAGTTCTTC. Amino acids: CASSSAGRIYNEQFF.

The rearrangement joins TRBV6-6 to TRBJ2-7, with D perhaps given as TRBD1 or TRBD2 (6 bases each). Germline lookup yields CDR1 MNHNY and CDR2 SVGAGI (reference sequence). This CDR3 contains 14 residues. The germline V and J ends were trimmed by 7 bases and 3 bases, with 16 bases remaining between them. In DNA, the CDR3 is TGTGCCAGCATCAGGGGCGGGGCGGACTACGAGCAGTACTTC. Translating it yields CASIRGGADYEQYF.

V usage is TRBV7-9 and J usage is TRBJ1-3; the D gene is possibly TRBD1 (6 bases). The CDR3 is made up of 14 amino acids. With 5 bases removed from V and 3 bases from J, the gap between germline ends came to 11 bases. Germline loops: CDR1 SEHNR, CDR2 FQNEAQ (reference sequence). CDR3 DNA: TGTGCCAGCAGCACAGGGAGGCATGGAAACACCATATATTTT. Amino acid sequence: CASSTGRHGNTIYF. Together with reference TRBV7-9 and TRBJ1-3, the CDR3 gives the full variable domain: DTGVSQNPRHKITKRGQNVTFRCDPISEHNRLYWYRQTLGQGPEFLTYFQNEAQLEKSRLLSDRFSAERPKGSFSTLEIQRTEQGDSAMYLCASSTGRHGNTIYFGEGSWLTVV.